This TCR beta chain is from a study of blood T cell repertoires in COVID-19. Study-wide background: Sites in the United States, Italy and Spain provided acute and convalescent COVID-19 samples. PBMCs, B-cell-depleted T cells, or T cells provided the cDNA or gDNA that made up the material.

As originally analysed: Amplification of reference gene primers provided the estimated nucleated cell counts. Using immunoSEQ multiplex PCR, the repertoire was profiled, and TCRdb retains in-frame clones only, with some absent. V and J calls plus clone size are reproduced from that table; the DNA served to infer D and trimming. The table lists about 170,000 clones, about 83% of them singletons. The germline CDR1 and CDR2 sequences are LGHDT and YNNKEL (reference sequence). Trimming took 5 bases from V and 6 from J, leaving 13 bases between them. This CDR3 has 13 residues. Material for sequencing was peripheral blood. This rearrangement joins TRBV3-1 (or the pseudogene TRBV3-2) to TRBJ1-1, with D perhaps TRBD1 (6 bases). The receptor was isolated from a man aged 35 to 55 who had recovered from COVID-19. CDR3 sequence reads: CASSRTQGAEAFF. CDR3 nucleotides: TGTGCCAGCAGCAGAACACAGGGCGCTGAAGCTTTCTTT.